A single sample gave rise to the 10 T cell receptor beta chains below, sequenced in a study of Ad26.COV2.S vaccination and SARS-CoV-2 variants. Repertoires were generated with immunoSEQ multiplex PCR, while TCRdb's copy carries only in-frame clones and drops some. Altogether approximately 300,000 clones are present, about 86% being singletons, with the ten largest covering 1.5% to 2.5%. Treatment in this sample: around 19 received Ad26.COV2.S at low or high dose, single or two shots; a few received placebo; per-sample allocation not given. Sampling occurred on day 63 after the first vaccine or placebo injection. Sequences were derived from peripheral blood, sampled in a trial of Ad26.COV2.S vaccine versus placebo. All receptors derive from a person between 18 and 65 years old who received the Ad26.COV2.S COVID-19 vaccine or a placebo.

The chain employs TRBV5-8 and TRBJ2-2; D is perhaps TRBD1 (5 bases). Trimming removed 1 base from V and 13 bases from J, with 17 bases in between. Germline V CDR1 and CDR2: SGHTS, YDEGEE. The CDR3 is 14 amino acids. CDR3 amino acids: CASSLSDTRVRLFF. The CDR3 bases are TGTGCCAGCAGCTTGTCGGACACTCGAGTTAGGCTGTTTTTT. The variable domain in full, completed from reference TRBV5-8 and TRBJ2-2, reads EAGVTQSPTHLIKTRGQQATLRCSPISGHTSVYWYQQALGLGLQFLLWYDEGEERNRGNFPPRFSGRQFPNYSSELNVNALELEDSALYLCASSLSDTRVRLFFGEGSRLTVL.

The chain is built from TRBV6-2 or TRBV6-3 and TRBJ2-7; D possibly corresponds to TRBD1 (5 bases). The germline V and J ends were trimmed by 6 bases and 6 bases, with 21 bases remaining between them. There are 15 residues in the CDR3. Looked up from germline, CDR1 is MNHEY and CDR2 is SVGEGT. This chain's CDR3 is CASSPQGWASSEQYF. CDR3 sequence (DNA): TGTGCCAGCAGCCCCCAGGGTTGGGCCTCTAGCGAGCAGTACTTC.

V and J are TRBV19 and TRBJ1-1, with a tentative D call TRBD1 (6 bases). The CDR3 is made up of 12 amino acids. Trimming took 11 bases from V and 2 from J, leaving 12 bases between them. Germline CDR1 LNHDA, CDR2 SQIVND (reference sequence). The CDR3 spells CAVTGFNTEAFF. DNA for the CDR3: TGTGCCGTTACAGGGTTTAACACTGAAGCTTTCTTT.

The chain recombines TRBV6-2 or TRBV6-3 with TRBJ2-7; D may be TRBD1 (5 bases). This CDR3 contains 12 residues. Germline values: CDR1 MNHEY, CDR2 SVGEGT. The V end lost 6 bases, the J end lost 3 bases, and 9 bases lay between the germline ends. The CDR3 DNA sequence: TGTGCCAGCAGCGACAGCGTCTACGAGCAGTACTTC. It encodes CASSDSVYEQYF.

The chain joins TRBV5-1 to TRBJ1-2; 9 bases match TRBD1. The trim removed 4 bases at V and 0 bases at J, leaving 13 bases unmatched. The CDR3 consists of 18 residues. The germline V gene encodes CDR1 SGHRS and CDR2 YFSETQ. CDR3 amino acids: CASSRGPGTGFSNYGYTF. CDR3 DNA: TGCGCCAGCAGCCGGGGCCCCGGGACAGGGTTCTCTAACTATGGCTACACCTTC.

The chain carries TRBV5-1 and TRBJ2-5; D gene unclear. The CDR3 sequence is 13 residues long. Germline V CDR1 and CDR2: SGHRS, YFSETQ. V was trimmed by 4 bases and J by 5 bases, leaving 12 bases between them. In DNA, the CDR3 is TGCGCCAGCAGCCCGATTACCCTGGAGACCCAGTACTTC. Encoded protein: CASSPITLETQYF.

This clone has only a few counts. The chain joins TRBV7-4 to TRBJ1-6; no clear D. Germline V CDR1 and CDR2: SGHVT, SQSDAQ. V lost 3 bases and J lost 0, with 9 bases in between. The CDR3 covers 16 residues. The CDR3: CASSFLACSYNSPLHF. The DNA for the CDR3 is TGTGCCAGCAGCTTTTTGGCGTGCTCCTATAATTCACCCCTCCACTTT.

The V gene is TRBV6-1, the J gene TRBJ1-2; a possible D gene is TRBD1 (5 bases). This CDR3 comprises 14 residues. V was trimmed by 2 bases and J by 5 bases, leaving 12 bases between them. CDR1 is MNHNS and CDR2 is SASEGT in the germline V gene. The CDR3, as DNA: TGTGCCAGCAGTGAATGGGCAGGGTCGTATGGCTACACCTTC. Translating it yields CASSEWAGSYGYTF.

This sequence joins TRBV5-1 and TRBJ2-2; D unclear. Deletions cut 4 bases from V and 6 bases from J, with 19 bases between. Germline V gene sequence: CDR1 SGHRS, CDR2 YFSETQ. The length of the CDR3 is 16 residues. CDR3 loop: CASSLGFSSRAGELFF. DNA for the CDR3: TGCGCCAGCAGCCTCGGGTTCTCCTCTAGGGCCGGGGAGCTGTTTTTT.

This chain's CDR3 is CASSYDRRPDTQYF. The CDR3 nucleotides are TGTGCCAGCAGTTACGACAGGAGGCCAGATACGCAGTATTTT. This chain uses TRBV6-5 with TRBJ2-3; D might be TRBD1 (6 bases). The ends were cut back, 2 bases at V and 4 bases at J, with 10 bases in the middle. The CDR3 totals 14 residues. The V gene's germline CDR1 is MNHEY and CDR2 SVGAGI.